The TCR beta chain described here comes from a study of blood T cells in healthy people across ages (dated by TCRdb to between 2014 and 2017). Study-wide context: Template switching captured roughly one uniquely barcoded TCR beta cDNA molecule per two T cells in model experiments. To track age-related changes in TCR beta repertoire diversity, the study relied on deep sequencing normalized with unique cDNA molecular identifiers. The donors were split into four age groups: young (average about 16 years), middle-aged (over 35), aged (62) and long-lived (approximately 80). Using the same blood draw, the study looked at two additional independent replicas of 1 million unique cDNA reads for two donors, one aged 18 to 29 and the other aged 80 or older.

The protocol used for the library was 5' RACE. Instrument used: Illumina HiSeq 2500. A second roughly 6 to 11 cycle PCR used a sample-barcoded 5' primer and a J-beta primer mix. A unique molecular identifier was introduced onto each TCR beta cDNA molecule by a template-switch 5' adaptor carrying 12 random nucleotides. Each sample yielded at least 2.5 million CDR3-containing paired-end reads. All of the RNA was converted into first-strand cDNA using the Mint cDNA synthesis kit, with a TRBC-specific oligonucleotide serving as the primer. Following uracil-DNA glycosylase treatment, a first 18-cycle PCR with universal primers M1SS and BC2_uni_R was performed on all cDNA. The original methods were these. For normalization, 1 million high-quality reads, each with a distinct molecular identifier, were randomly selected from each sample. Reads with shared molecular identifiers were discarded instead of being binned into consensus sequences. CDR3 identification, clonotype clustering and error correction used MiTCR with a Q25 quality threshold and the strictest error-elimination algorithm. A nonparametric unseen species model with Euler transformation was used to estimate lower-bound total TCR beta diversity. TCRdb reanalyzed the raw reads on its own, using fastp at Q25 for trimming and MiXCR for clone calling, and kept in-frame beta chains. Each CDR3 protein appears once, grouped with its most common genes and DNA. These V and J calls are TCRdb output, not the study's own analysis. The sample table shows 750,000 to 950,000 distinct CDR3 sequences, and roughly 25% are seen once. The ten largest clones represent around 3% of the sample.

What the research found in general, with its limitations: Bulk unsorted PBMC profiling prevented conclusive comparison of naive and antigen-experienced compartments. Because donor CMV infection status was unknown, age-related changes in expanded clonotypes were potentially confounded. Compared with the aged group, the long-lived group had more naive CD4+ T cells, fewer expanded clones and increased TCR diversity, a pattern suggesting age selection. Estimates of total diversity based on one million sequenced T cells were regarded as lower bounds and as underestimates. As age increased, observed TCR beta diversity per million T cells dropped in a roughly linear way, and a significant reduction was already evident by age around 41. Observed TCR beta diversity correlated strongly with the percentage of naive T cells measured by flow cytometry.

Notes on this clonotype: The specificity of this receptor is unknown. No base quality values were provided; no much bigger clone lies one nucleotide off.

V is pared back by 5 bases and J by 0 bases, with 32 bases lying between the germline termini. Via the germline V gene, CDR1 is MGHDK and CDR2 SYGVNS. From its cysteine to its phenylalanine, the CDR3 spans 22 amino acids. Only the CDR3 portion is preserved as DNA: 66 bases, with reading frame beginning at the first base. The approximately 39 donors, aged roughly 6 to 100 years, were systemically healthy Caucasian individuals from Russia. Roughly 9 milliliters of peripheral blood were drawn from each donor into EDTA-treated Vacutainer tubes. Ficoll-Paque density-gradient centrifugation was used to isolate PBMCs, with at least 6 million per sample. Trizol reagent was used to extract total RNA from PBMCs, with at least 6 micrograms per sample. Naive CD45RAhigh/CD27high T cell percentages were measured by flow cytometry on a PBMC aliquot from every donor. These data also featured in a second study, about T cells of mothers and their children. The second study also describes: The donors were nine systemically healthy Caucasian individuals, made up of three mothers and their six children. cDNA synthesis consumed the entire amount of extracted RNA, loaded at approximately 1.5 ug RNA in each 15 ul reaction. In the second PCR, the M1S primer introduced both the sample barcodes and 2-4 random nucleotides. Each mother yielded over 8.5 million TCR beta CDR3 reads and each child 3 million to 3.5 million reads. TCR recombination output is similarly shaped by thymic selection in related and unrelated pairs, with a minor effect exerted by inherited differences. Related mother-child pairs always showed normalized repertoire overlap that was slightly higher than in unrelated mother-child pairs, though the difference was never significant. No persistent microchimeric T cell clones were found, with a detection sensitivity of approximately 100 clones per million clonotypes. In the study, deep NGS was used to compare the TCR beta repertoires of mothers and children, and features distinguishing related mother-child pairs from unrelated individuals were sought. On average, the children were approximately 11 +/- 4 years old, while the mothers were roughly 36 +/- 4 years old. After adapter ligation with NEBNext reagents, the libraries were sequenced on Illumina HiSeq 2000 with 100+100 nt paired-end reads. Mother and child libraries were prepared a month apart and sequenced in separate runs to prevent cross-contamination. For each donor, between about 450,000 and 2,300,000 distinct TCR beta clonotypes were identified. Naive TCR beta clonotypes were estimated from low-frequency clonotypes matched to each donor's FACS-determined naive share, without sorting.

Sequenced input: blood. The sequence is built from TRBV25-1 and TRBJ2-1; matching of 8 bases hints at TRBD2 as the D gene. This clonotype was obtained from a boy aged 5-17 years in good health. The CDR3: CASSSRRGGESGGSRSYNEQFF. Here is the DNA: TGTGCCAGCAGTTCGCGCAGGGGGGGAGAGAGCGGGGGATCCCGCTCCTACAATGAGCAGTTCTTC.